A few counts support the clone carrying this T cell receptor beta chain. The data belong to a study of blood T cell repertoires in COVID-19. About the research overall: The United States, Italy and Spain were the sources of the acute and convalescent COVID-19 samples. PBMCs, B-cell-depleted T cells, or T cells were the source of the cDNA or gDNA that made up the material.

In the source study's methods: Reference gene primers were amplified, and this amplification served to estimate nucleated cell counts. Measured with immunoSEQ multiplex PCR; TCRdb has only the in-frame clones, and not every one. V and J calls and clone size are given by that table; D and trimming were obtained from the DNA. The repertoire consists of about 120,000 clones, with around 87% occurring once and the leading ten covering 25% to 35%. The CDR3 spans 14 residues. V shed 5 bases, J shed 3 bases, and the junction held 7 bases outside the gene matches. CDR1 is SNHLY, CDR2 FYNNEI, per germline. The clonotype originates from a woman aged 70-85 years with acute or convalescent COVID-19. The J gene is TRBJ2-7, the V gene TRBV2; TRBD1 agrees at 7 bases. Sequencing was done on a sample of peripheral blood. CDR3 in DNA: TGTGCCAGCAGTCGGGACAGCAGGAGCTACGAGCAGTACTTC. As protein: CASSRDSRSYEQYF.